This T cell receptor (beta chain) was identified in a study of T cells after yellow fever vaccination (dated by TCRdb to the late 2010s). Background on the whole study: The SMART-Seq v4 Ultra Low Input RNA kit was used to prepare libraries from fractions with low cell numbers. Bulk PBMC replicates and cell subsets were isolated from blood drawn at multiple timepoints before and after both primary and secondary immunization. Two healthy male donors, one aged 18 to 29 and one aged 30 to 40 years, made up the cohort. To follow T-cell clones before and after primary and booster YFV17D yellow fever vaccination, bulk TCR alpha and beta repertoires were sequenced over time.

TCR cDNA was made using 5'RACE template switching, a step that added a universal primer site and unique molecular identifiers. Priming of cDNA synthesis was performed from both the TCR alpha and TCR beta constant segments. Libraries were amplified in two PCR steps, with sample barcodes and sequencing adapters added in the second step. Libraries were sequenced on Illumina HiSeq 2500 (2x100 bp) or NovaSeq (2x150 bp). The published analysis was carried out like this. Demultiplexing of reads and collapsing into UMI consensus sequences were performed with MIGEC, and V(D)J alignment was carried out with MiXCR. Vaccine-responding clonotypes were identified with edgeR using replicate PBMC samples, with FDR below 0.01 and a log2 fold change above 5 up to day 15 being required. Each bulk clonotype was labeled CD4 or CD8 based on which sequenced repertoire, CD4 or CD8, contained the clonotype at higher abundance. The public sequencing data were trimmed at Q25 with fastp and processed into clonotypes with MiXCR by TCRdb, which kept only in-frame beta chains. Entries are consolidated by CDR3 protein sequence, retaining the most common genes and DNA. In this record, the V and J calls reflect TCRdb's handling and not the investigators' own analysis. The sample has 170,000 or so distinct CDR3 sequences on record, about 6.2% of them singletons. The ten largest clones capture roughly 3% of the sample.

The research as a whole found: Most clones expanded after primary vaccination (approximately 97% of CD4 and 88% of CD8) were re-detected after the booster, suggesting that broad memory maintenance occurred. A small fraction of clonotypes showed up in both the CD4 and CD8 compartments, probably as a result of convergent recombination. Because the study included only a couple of donors, the extent to which the findings can be generalized is limited. The secondary T-cell response was found to be weaker but faster than the primary response, with a peak reached on day 5 rather than on day 15. Computational filtering was needed because FACS-sorted repertoires could contain abundant contaminating clonotypes from the bulk population.

This clonotype was recorded a few times. Which antigen it targets is not known. Qualities for individual bases were not recorded, and no much larger clone is one base off. The meaning of the sample's treatment or condition label: live attenuated yellow fever vaccine strain. A standard Ficoll-Paque protocol was used to isolate PBMCs from peripheral blood. Dynabeads CD4 and CD8 positive selection kits were used to isolate CD4 and CD8 T-cell fractions. TriZol was used to extract RNA from bulk PBMCs, from CD4 and CD8 fractions, and from dextramer-positive and dextramer-negative fractions. The specimen comprised CD4+ T cells sorted from PBMCs, sampled on the day of the first yellow fever vaccination. This sequence originates from a man aged 18-30 years who received the YFV17D yellow fever vaccine.

The nucleotides are TGCGCCAGCAGTTCGGGACTAGCGGGCAAAAAGGTAGATACGCAGTATTTT. It codes for CASSSGLAGKKVDTQYF. The rearranged chain carries TRBV5-1 and TRBJ2-3; TRBD2 agrees with 12 junctional bases. The CDR3 sequence holds 17 residues, the cysteine and phenylalanine included. Only the CDR3 part of the read is kept: 51 bases, read in frame from the first base. The germline V gene supplies CDR1 SGHRS and CDR2 YFSETQ. Germline trimming amounts to 5 bases on V and 5 bases on J, with 12 as the count of junction bases outside the gene matches.